Listed here are 31 T cell receptor beta chains from one sample, sequenced in a study of CD8 T cells in ankylosing spondylitis. MiXCR, run by TCRdb on the 5' RACE reads, gives a single entry per CDR3 protein. The sample includes approximately 350,000 distinct CDR3 sequences, roughly 14% of them seen just once. Sequenced material: blood, either unsorted or a sorted T cell fraction (not recorded which). These receptors were obtained from a male donor with ankylosing spondylitis or in good health (not recorded which).

In its sample, this clonotype was seen a few times. The chain combines TRBV20-1 with TRBJ2-5, with 8 nucleotides matching TRBD1. J lost 1 base, V lost 5 bases, and 3 bases had no gene match. Germline lookup yields CDR1 DFQATT and CDR2 SNEGSKA (reference sequence). There are 13 residues in the CDR3. The CDR3 protein is CSADRGLQETQYF. The CDR3 region has the DNA TGCAGTGCTGACAGGGGACTCCAAGAGACCCAGTACTTC.

The V call is TRBV11-2, the J call TRBJ2-3, with TRBD2 matching over 10 bases. The germline V gene has CDR1 SGHAT and CDR2 FQNNGV. The CDR3 consists of 17 residues. V dropped 1 base and J dropped 4; count of bases not matched to a gene: 8. CDR3 protein: CASSLGAGGPSADTQYF. CDR3 DNA: TGTGCCAGCAGCTTAGGAGCGGGAGGGCCATCGGCAGATACGCAGTATTTT.

In this sample, this clonotype turned up once. The chain couples TRBV10-3 to TRBJ2-1; TRBD1 matches 10 bases. This CDR3 contains 14 residues. Germline V gives CDR1 ENHRY, CDR2 SYGVKD. Unmatched junction bases numbered 6, after V lost 6 bases and J lost 7 bases. CDR3 region: CAISIGQGGNEQFF. The CDR3, as DNA: TGTGCCATCAGCATAGGACAGGGGGGGAATGAGCAGTTCTTC.

V and J are TRBV5-1 and TRBJ2-7; TRBD2 matches at 8 bases. In germline, CDR1 is SGHRS, CDR2 YFSETQ. Trimming at V came to 2 bases and at J to 2 bases, leaving 6 bases not matched to a gene. This CDR3 has 15 residues. The CDR3 region is CASSFSAGGPYEQYF. CDR3 coding DNA: TGCGCCAGCAGCTTCTCGGCGGGGGGCCCCTACGAGCAGTACTTC. Full variable domain (outside the CDR3, taken from reference TRBV5-1 and TRBJ2-7): KAGVTQTPRYLIKTRGQQVTLSCSPISGHRSVSWYQQTPGQGLQFLFEYFSETQRNKGNFPGRFSGRQFSNSRSEMNVSTLELGDSALYLCASSFSAGGPYEQYFGPGTRLTVT.

The V call is TRBV20-1, the J call TRBJ1-5; D not certain. CDR3 length: 13 residues. The germline V gene has CDR1 DFQATT and CDR2 SNEGSKA (reference sequence). Trimming removed 5 bases from V and 8 bases from J, with 16 bases in between. The CDR3 protein is CSAPTEADEPQHF. The CDR3 DNA is TGCAGTGCTCCCACAGAGGCCGACGAGCCCCAGCATTTT.

This clonotype was recorded at least ten times. The chain employs TRBV30 and TRBJ2-7; the match to TRBD1 covers 8 bases. CDR3 length equals 13 residues. V gave up 8 bases and J gave up 6 bases; unmatched junction bases: 12. Per the germline V gene, CDR1 is GTSNPN and CDR2 is SVGIG (reference sequence). The CDR3 bases are TGTGCCCTCCCCTGGACAGGGACGTCCGAGCAGTACTTC. It translates to CALPWTGTSEQYF.

This chain links TRBV4-1 with TRBJ2-5; tentatively, D is TRBD1 or TRBD2 (5 bases each). CDR1 and CDR2 from the germline V gene are MGHRA and YSYEKL. The V end lost 5 bases, the J end lost 3 bases, and 13 bases lay between the germline ends. The CDR3 is 14 residues long. The CDR3 DNA sequence: TGCGCCAGCAGCGCAAGGTGGGGGAAAGAGACCCAGTACTTC. This sequence encodes CASSARWGKETQYF.

This clonotype has just a few counts. The rearrangement uses TRBV29-1 and TRBJ2-1, with 7 bases matching TRBD2. CDR3 length: 14 residues. The ends lost 4 bases at V and 4 bases at J; junction bases unmatched: 7. Germline V lookup: CDR1 SQVTM, CDR2 ANQGSEA. The CDR3 sequence is CSVGRLAEYNEQFF. CDR3 in DNA: TGCAGCGTTGGAAGGCTAGCGGAATACAATGAGCAGTTCTTC.

This clonotype was picked up a small number of times. This chain's CDR3 is CASSLIGAEQFF. The CDR3 coding sequence is TGTGCCAGCAGTCTTATAGGGGCTGAGCAGTTCTTC. This chain connects TRBV12-3 or TRBV12-4 to TRBJ2-1, with D perhaps matching TRBD1 (5 bases). Trimming took 5 bases from V and 9 from J, leaving 11 bases between them. The CDR3 contains 12 residues.

This clonotype has more than one count but fewer than ten. This chain joins TRBV25-1 and TRBJ2-7; D is undetermined. Germline V lookup: CDR1 MGHDK, CDR2 SYGVNS. The V end lost 2 bases, the J end lost 2 bases, and 19 bases lay between the germline ends. This CDR3 region has 17 residues. CDR3 in amino acids: CASSEQPDKVPTYEQYF. DNA for the CDR3: TGTGCCAGCAGTGAACAGCCTGACAAGGTCCCCACCTACGAGCAGTACTTC.

The gene calls are TRBV29-1 and TRBJ1-1; no firm D call. The CDR3 extends over 13 amino acids. Per the germline V gene, CDR1 is SQVTM and CDR2 is ANQGSEA. The V end lost 5 bases, the J end lost 1 base, and 11 bases lay between the germline ends. CDR3 protein: CSVRLFANTEAFF. In DNA form, the CDR3 reads TGCAGCGTTCGTTTGTTTGCGAACACTGAAGCTTTCTTT.

The chain couples TRBV10-3 to TRBJ2-1; 15 nucleotides align to TRBD2. The CDR3 spans 15 residues. Germline CDR1 is ENHRY and CDR2 is SYGVKD. V shed 6 bases, J shed 5 bases, and the junction held 2 bases outside the gene matches. The CDR3 nucleotides are TGTGCCATCAGAGGGACTAGCGGGGGGCACAATGAGCAGTTCTTC. Translating gives CAIRGTSGGHNEQFF.

The rearrangement links TRBV12-3 or TRBV12-4 to TRBJ2-1; TRBD2 agrees at 11 bases. The CDR3 runs to 16 residues. With 1 base clipped from V and 7 bases from J, the junction kept 6 bases outside the gene matches. This chain's CDR3 is CASSLVLTSGGNEQFF. The CDR3 nucleotides are TGTGCCAGCAGTTTAGTTTTAACTAGCGGGGGAAATGAGCAGTTCTTC.

This clonotype was seen a handful of times. The chain couples TRBV6-5 to TRBJ1-3; D gene uncertain. Trimming left V 2 bases short and J 1 base short, with 6 bases between. In germline, CDR1 is MNHEY, CDR2 SVGAGI. CDR3 length equals 14 residues. The CDR3 reads CASSYGGSGNTIYF. The CDR3, as DNA: TGTGCCAGCAGTTACGGTGGATCTGGAAACACCATATATTTT.

The chain joins TRBV29-1 to TRBJ2-3; D unclear. This CDR3 comprises 11 residues. Trimming stripped 5 bases from V and 2 bases from J, with 5 bases between. Germline CDR1 is SQVTM and CDR2 is ANQGSEA. The CDR3 spells CSVLHTDTQYF. The CDR3 DNA is TGCAGCGTTCTACACACAGATACGCAGTATTTT.

This clonotype was counted many times. The rearrangement uses TRBV7-9 and TRBJ2-1; D is undetermined. The germline V and J ends were trimmed by 5 bases and 9 bases, with 8 bases remaining between them. The CDR3 consists of 11 residues. Germline V gene lookup returns CDR1 SEHNR and CDR2 FQNEAQ (reference sequence). The DNA for the CDR3 is TGTGCCAGCAGCGGTGAGATTGAGCAGTTCTTC. Its protein is CASSGEIEQFF.

This clonotype was picked up a small number of times. The rearrangement uses TRBV20-1 and TRBJ2-5; no clear D. Trimming took off 4 bases at V and 4 bases at J, with 19 bases between the two ends. The CDR3 covers 15 residues. The germline V gene encodes CDR1 DFQATT and CDR2 SNEGSKA (reference sequence). CDR3 coding DNA: TGCAGTGCTAAATTCCCAGGCGGAACAAGAGAGACCCAGTACTTC. It codes for CSAKFPGGTRETQYF.

This clonotype was seen ten or more times. The CDR3 loop reads CASSSSSGANVLTF. DNA of the CDR3: TGTGCCAGCAGTTCGTCTTCTGGGGCCAACGTCCTGACTTTC. The chain uses TRBV12-3 or TRBV12-4 and TRBJ2-6, with unresolved D. The CDR3 contains 14 residues. Trimming took 4 bases from V and 1 from J, leaving 5 bases between them.

The table lists this clonotype with a few counts. The chain recombines TRBV5-1 with TRBJ1-6; D may be TRBD1 (6 bases). The CDR3 totals 14 residues. Between the trimmed V and J ends, which lost 1 base and 5 bases, there was a span of 7 bases. Germline V gene data show CDR1 as SGHRS and CDR2 as YFSETQ. For the CDR3, the DNA is TGCGCCAGCAGCTTGAAGGGGGATAATTCACCCCTCCACTTT. It is translated as CASSLKGDNSPLHF.

The chain employs TRBV4-1 and TRBJ2-1, with 9 bases aligning to TRBD1. Germline assignment: CDR1 MGHRA and CDR2 YSYEKL. Trimming took 4 bases from V and 3 from J; bases not matched to a gene: 10. The CDR3 extends over 17 amino acids. CDR3 DNA: TGCGCCAGCAGCCCAACCTCCGGGACAGGGAACTACAATGAGCAGTTCTTC. Its translation: CASSPTSGTGNYNEQFF.

This clonotype has only a few counts. V gene TRBV5-1 combines with J gene TRBJ1-1, with D tentatively TRBD1 (5 bases). The V gene's germline CDR1 is SGHRS and CDR2 YFSETQ. The CDR3 runs 13 residues. V lost 3 bases and J 7 bases, leaving 13 bases between the germline ends. This CDR3 is CASSSRGYDEAFF. The CDR3 DNA sequence: TGCGCCAGCAGCTCCCGGGGGTACGATGAAGCTTTCTTT.

This clonotype was counted only a few times. The chain links TRBV12-3 or TRBV12-4 to TRBJ2-3; D is possibly TRBD2 (5 bases). V was trimmed by 3 bases and J by 4 bases, leaving 14 bases between them. This CDR3 has 15 amino acids. Here the CDR3 reads CASSFSAYSADTQYF. In DNA form, the CDR3 reads TGTGCCAGCAGTTTTTCCGCGTATAGCGCAGATACGCAGTATTTT.

This clonotype has ten or more counts. The V call is TRBV9, the J call TRBJ2-7; the match to TRBD2 covers 7 bases. The CDR3 covers 15 residues. Germline CDR1 and CDR2: SGDLS and YYNGEE. Trimming removed 0 bases from V and 0 bases from J; junction bases left unmatched: 3. The CDR3 spells CASSVASGPSYEQYF. DNA for the CDR3: TGTGCCAGCAGCGTAGCTAGCGGACCCTCCTACGAGCAGTACTTC.

The chain links TRBV6-1 to TRBJ2-5; 8 positions match TRBD1. Germline CDR1 is MNHNS and CDR2 is SASEGT. V lost 6 bases, J lost 5 bases, and 8 bases stayed unmatched. There are 14 residues in the CDR3. CDR3 amino acids: CASRPQGAGETQYF. CDR3 DNA: TGTGCCAGCAGACCCCAGGGGGCTGGGGAGACCCAGTACTTC.

This clonotype was seen more than once but under ten times. The rearrangement links TRBV10-3 to TRBJ2-6, with D hard to call. The V gene lost 3 bases and the J gene lost 0 bases, with 3 bases spanning the gap. The CDR3 spans 14 residues. From germline, CDR1 is ENHRY and CDR2 SYGVKD. CDR3 nucleotides: TGTGCCATCAGTGAACACTCTGGGGCCAACGTCCTGACTTTC. This sequence encodes CAISEHSGANVLTF.

This clonotype was counted only a few times. The chain uses TRBV20-1 and TRBJ2-3; TRBD2 matches at 7 bases. Germline values: CDR1 DFQATT, CDR2 SNEGSKA (reference sequence). Trimming removed 6 bases from V and 5 bases from J; junction bases left unmatched: 8. This CDR3 has 13 residues. The CDR3: CSARTGGIDTQYF. The DNA for the CDR3 is TGCAGTGCCCGGACCGGGGGGATAGATACGCAGTATTTT.

In this sample, this clonotype turned up a few times. V is TRBV12-5 and J is TRBJ2-2; 8 positions agree with TRBD1. Germline values: CDR1 LGHNT, CDR2 FRNRAP. The V segment lost 1 base and the J segment 3 bases; nucleotides outside the gene matches: 1. CDR3 length: 15 residues. CDR3 sequence: CASGLGTGYTGELFF. The CDR3, as DNA: TGTGCTAGTGGTTTGGGGACAGGGTACACCGGGGAGCTGTTTTTT.

The genes are TRBV12-3 or TRBV12-4 and TRBJ2-7; 9 nucleotides agree with TRBD1. Trimming cost V 5 bases and J 3 bases; bases outside gene matches: 11. This CDR3 region has 16 residues. CDR3 sequence reads: CASSPVLLTGGYEQYF. CDR3 coding DNA: TGTGCCAGCAGTCCCGTCTTATTGACAGGGGGCTACGAGCAGTACTTC.

This clonotype was seen only a few times. This chain joins TRBV20-1 and TRBJ2-7; possible D gene TRBD1, 5 bases. Trimming removed 3 bases from V and 0 bases from J, with 15 bases in between. This CDR3 is 15 amino acids long. Per the germline V gene, CDR1 is DFQATT and CDR2 is SNEGSKA (reference sequence). The CDR3 bases are TGCAGTGCTAGTAACGGGCAGGACATCTCCTACGAGCAGTACTTC. Translated: CSASNGQDISYEQYF.

This clonotype appeared a few times. V gene TRBV20-1 combines with J gene TRBJ1-6; the match to TRBD1 covers 10 bases. Per germline, CDR1 DFQATT and CDR2 SNEGSKA (reference sequence). V trimming: 6 bases; J trimming: 9 bases; junction bases outside the gene matches: 5. This CDR3 comprises 13 residues. The CDR3 protein is CSATRDRGSPLHF. CDR3 in DNA: TGCAGTGCCACCCGGGACAGGGGTTCACCCCTCCACTTT.

In its sample, this clonotype was seen a few times. The chain has TRBV10-3 and TRBJ2-3, with D tentatively TRBD2 (7 bases). Germline V gives CDR1 ENHRY, CDR2 SYGVKD. The germline V and J ends were trimmed by 6 bases and 0 bases, with 13 bases remaining between them. CDR3 length: 15 residues. Here the CDR3 DNA reads TGTGCCATCAGAGGGGGGGCCCTTAGCACAGATACGCAGTATTTT. Translation: CAIRGGALSTDTQYF.